This TCR beta chain is drawn from a study of shared clonotypes between healthy human individuals. Study overall: Each donor's CD4 naive and CD4 memory cells filled three plates apiece, CD8 naive two, and CD8 memory one. Study-level points and caveats: Sequencing depth was expected to influence donor clonotype sharing. Clonotypes which were not shared had lower generation probabilities than clonotypes that all four donors shared.

For sorted subsets, about 200 ng DNA per replicate equaled approximately 30,000 T cell genomes. The protocol was immunoSEQ multiplex PCR, while the TCRdb copy is restricted to in-frame clones and leaves out a portion. The profile shows nearly 750,000 clones, roughly 72% of them singletons. This CDR3 spans 15 amino acids. The germline CDR1 and CDR2 sequences are MNHEY and SMNVEV (reference sequence). V was pared by 6 bases and J by 1 base, with 7 bases of the junction left unmatched. Details on this clone: Antigen: not known.

This clonotype originated in a woman aged 30 to 39 in good health. V usage is TRBV27 and J usage is TRBJ2-5; TRBD1 aligns across 8 bases. The sample taken for sequencing was memory CD4+ T cells sorted from blood. Subset here: CD45RA-negative fraction. CDR3 sequence reads: CASSTYTGGQETQYF. The CDR3 coding sequence is TGTGCCAGCAGCACCTATACAGGGGGCCAAGAGACCCAGTACTTC.